This TCR beta chain was recorded in a study of cytomegalovirus exposure and HLA in healthy donors. A multiplex PCR was run with 60 Vbeta primers and 13 Jbeta primers. Generated by immunoSEQ multiplex PCR, the TCRdb table keeps only in-frame clones and is missing some. The table lists fewer than 100,000 clones, around three quarters of them singletons, with 2% to 2.5% in the top ten. Study-wide points: With later analysis, a missense DCLRE1C variant became linked to TCR beta V- and J-gene trimming. Indistinguishable V segments such as TRBV6-2 and TRBV6-3 were excluded.

Germline V gene data show CDR1 as SGHDN and CDR2 as FVKESK. The V gene lost 3 bases and the J gene lost 8 bases, with 19 bases spanning the gap. CDR3 length: 15 residues. Remarks on this clone: Its target is not known.

Source material: PBMCs. The chain has TRBV14 and TRBJ1-2; D gene unclear. This TCR was recovered from a man in his forties in good health and CMV-seronegative. DNA for the CDR3: TGTGCCAGCAGCCAGGCACCGTTGACCGGGTCGGGCTACACCTTC. Translating it yields CASSQAPLTGSGYTF.